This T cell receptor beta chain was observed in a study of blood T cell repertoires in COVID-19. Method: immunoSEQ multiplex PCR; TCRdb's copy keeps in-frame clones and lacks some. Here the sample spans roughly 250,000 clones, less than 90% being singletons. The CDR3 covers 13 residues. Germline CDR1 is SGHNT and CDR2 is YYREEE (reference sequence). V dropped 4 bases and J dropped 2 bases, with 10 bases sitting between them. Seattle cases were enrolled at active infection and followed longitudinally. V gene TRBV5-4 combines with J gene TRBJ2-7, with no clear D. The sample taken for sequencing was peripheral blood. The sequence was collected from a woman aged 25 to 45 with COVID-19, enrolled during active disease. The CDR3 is CASSLPGTYEQYF. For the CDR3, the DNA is TGTGCCAGCAGCCTTCCCGGTACCTACGAGCAGTACTTC.